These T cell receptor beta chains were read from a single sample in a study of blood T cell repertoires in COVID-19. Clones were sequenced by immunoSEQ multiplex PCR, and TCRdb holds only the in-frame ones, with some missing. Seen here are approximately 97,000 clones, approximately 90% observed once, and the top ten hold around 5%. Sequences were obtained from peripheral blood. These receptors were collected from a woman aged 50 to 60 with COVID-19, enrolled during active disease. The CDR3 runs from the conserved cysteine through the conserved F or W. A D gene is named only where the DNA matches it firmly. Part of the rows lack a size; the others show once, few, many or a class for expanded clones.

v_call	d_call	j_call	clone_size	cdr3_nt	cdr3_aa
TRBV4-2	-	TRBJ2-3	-	TGTGCCAGCAGCCAAGAGGCGGCTAGCACAGATACGCAGTATTTT	CASSQEAASTDTQYF
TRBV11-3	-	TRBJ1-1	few	TGTGCCAGCAGCTTTCCTGAGGGGGGAGGGACTGAAGCTTTCTTT	CASSFPEGGGTEAFF
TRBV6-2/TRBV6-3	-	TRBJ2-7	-	TGTGCCAGCAGCCAAAACATAGCGTCAACCTACGAGCAGTACTTC	CASSQNIASTYEQYF
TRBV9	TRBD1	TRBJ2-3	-	TGTGCCAGCAGCGTAGGACAGGGGTGGACAGATACGCAGTATTTT	CASSVGQGWTDTQYF
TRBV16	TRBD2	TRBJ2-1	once	TGTGCCAGCAGCCAATCCAGGACTAGGACCAATGAGCAGTTCTTC	CASSQSRTRTNEQFF
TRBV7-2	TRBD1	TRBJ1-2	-	TGTGCCAGCAGCTTCCGAGACAGGGGAACGAATGGCTACACCTTC	CASSFRDRGTNGYTF
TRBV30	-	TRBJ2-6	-	TGTGCCTGGAGTAGGGGCATGGCTGGGGCCAACGTCCTGACTTTC	CAWSRGMAGANVLTF
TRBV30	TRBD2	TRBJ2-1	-	TGTGCCTGGACCGCGACTAGCGGGGGTTATGAGCAGTTCTTC	CAWTATSGGYEQFF
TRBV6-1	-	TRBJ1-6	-	TGTGCCAGCAGTGAACGGAGGGGATTTGGCAATTCACCCCTCCACTTT	CASSERRGFGNSPLHF
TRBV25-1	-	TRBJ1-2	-	TGTGCCAGCAGGGCCCCCGGGTTAACTAACTATGGCTACACCTTC	CASRAPGLTNYGYTF
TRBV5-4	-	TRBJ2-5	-	TGTGCCAGCAGCTGGAGGGGCAGCTTGGGGGAGACCCAGTACTTC	CASSWRGSLGETQYF
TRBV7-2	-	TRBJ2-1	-	TGTGCCAGCACCCTTAGGGGCCCCGAAGGGGGTGAGCAGTTCTTC	CASTLRGPEGGEQFF
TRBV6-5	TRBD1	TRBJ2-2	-	TGTGCCAGCAATAGGGACAGGGGAAACACCGGGGAGCTGTTTTTT	CASNRDRGNTGELFF
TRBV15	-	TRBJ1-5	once	TGTGCCACCAGCAGAGTGGATTATGGGCATTATAGCAATCAGCCCCAGCATTTT	CATSRVDYGHYSNQPQHF
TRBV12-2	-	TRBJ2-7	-	TGTGCAAGTCGCACTATCGGGACAGGGGTCTACGAGCAGTACTTC	CASRTIGTGVYEQYF
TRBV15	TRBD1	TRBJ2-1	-	TGTGCCACCAGCAGAGAAGGGGGCGCTTACAATGAGCAGTTCTTC	CATSREGGAYNEQFF
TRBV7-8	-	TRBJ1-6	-	TGTGCCAGCAGTCGTAGGGGGTTGAGGGGGAATTCACCCCTCCACTTT	CASSRRGLRGNSPLHF
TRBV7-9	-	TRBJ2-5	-	TGTGCCAGCAGCATACAAGAGACCCAGTACTTC	CASSIQETQYF
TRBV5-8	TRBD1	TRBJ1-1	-	TGTGCCAGCAGCAGGGACAGGAACACTGAAGCTTTCTTT	CASSRDRNTEAFF
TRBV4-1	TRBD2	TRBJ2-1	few	TGCGCCAGCAGCCGAGGACTAGCGGGATTGAATGAGCAGTTCTTC	CASSRGLAGLNEQFF
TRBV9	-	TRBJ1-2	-	TGTGCCAGCAGCCAAGGGGGGGGTGGTGGCTACACCTTC	CASSQGGGGGYTF
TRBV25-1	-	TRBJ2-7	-	TGTGCCAGCAGCGAAATTCGTCCACAGGGTGACGAGCAGTACTTC	CASSEIRPQGDEQYF
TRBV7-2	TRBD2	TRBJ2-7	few	TGTGCCAGCAGCTCGGGACTAGCCGGCGAGCAGTACTTC	CASSSGLAGEQYF
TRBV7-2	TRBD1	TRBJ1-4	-	TGTGCCAGCAGCGCATCCGGGACAGTTAATGAAAAACTGTTTTTT	CASSASGTVNEKLFF
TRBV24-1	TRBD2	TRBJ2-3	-	TGTGCCACCAGTGAATCCGGGACTAGTGGTACGCAGTATTTT	CATSESGTSGTQYF
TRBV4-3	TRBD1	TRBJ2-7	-	TGCGCCAGCAGCCAAGGAGGGACAGGGGAACACGAGCAGTACTTC	CASSQGGTGEHEQYF
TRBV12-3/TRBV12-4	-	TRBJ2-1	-	TGTGCCAGCAGTTTAACGGAGAATGAGCAGTTCTTC	CASSLTENEQFF
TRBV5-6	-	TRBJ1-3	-	TGTGCCAGCAGCTACCCCGGCTCTGGAAACACCATATATTTT	CASSYPGSGNTIYF
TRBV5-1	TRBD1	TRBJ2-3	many	TGCGCCAGCAGCTTGGATGGACAGGGAACAGATACGCAGTATTTT	CASSLDGQGTDTQYF
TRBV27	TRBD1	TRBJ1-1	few	TGTGCCAGCAGTTTAAAGGCCCCGGGACAGGGGGGCGACACTGAAGCTTTCTTT	CASSLKAPGQGGDTEAFF
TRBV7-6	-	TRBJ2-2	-	TGTGCCAGCAGCCAACCAGATGCGAACACCGGGGAGCTGTTTTTT	CASSQPDANTGELFF